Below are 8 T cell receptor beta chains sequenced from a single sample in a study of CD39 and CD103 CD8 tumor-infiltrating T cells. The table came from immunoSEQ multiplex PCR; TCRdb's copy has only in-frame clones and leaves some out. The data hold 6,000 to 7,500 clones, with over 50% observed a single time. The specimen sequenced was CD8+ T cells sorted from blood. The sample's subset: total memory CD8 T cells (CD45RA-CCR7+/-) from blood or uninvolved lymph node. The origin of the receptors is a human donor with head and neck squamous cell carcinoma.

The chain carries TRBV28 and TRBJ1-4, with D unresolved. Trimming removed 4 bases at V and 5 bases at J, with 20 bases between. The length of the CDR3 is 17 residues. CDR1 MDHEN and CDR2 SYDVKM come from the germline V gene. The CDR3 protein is CASSSAVSDLENEKLFF. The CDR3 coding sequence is TGTGCCAGCAGTTCGGCAGTCTCGGACCTCGAGAATGAAAAACTGTTTTTT.

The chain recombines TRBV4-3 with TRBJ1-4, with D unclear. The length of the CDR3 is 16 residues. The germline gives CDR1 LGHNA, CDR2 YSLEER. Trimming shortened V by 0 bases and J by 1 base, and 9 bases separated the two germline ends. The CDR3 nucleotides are TGCGCCAGCAGCCAAGAGGAGACACTAACTAATGAAAAACTGTTTTTT. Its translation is CASSQEETLTNEKLFF.

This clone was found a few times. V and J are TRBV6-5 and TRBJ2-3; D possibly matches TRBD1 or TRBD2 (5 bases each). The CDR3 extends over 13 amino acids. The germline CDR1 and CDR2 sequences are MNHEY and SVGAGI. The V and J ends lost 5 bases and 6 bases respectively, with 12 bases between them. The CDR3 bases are TGTGCCAGCAGTCACCGGGGCCCGGATACGCAGTATTTT. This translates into CASSHRGPDTQYF.

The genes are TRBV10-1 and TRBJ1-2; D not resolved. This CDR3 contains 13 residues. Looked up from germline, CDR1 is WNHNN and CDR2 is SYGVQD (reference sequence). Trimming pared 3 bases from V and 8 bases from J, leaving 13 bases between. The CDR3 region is CASSDSPAWGYTF. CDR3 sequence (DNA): TGCGCCAGCAGTGACAGTCCCGCGTGGGGCTACACCTTC.

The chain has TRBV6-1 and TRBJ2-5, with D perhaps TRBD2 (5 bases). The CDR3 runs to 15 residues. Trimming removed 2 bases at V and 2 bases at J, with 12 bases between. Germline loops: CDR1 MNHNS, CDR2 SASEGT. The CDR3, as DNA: TGTGCCAGCAGTGAAATGGGTGGAGGACAAGAGACCCAGTACTTC. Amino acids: CASSEMGGGQETQYF.

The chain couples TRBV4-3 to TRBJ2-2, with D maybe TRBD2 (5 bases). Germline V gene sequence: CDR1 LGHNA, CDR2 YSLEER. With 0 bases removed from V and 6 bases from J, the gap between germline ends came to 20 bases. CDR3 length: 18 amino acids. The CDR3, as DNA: TGCGCCAGCAGCCAAGATCACGGGATGAGGGCCTACGCCGGGGAGCTGTTTTTT. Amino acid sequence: CASSQDHGMRAYAGELFF.

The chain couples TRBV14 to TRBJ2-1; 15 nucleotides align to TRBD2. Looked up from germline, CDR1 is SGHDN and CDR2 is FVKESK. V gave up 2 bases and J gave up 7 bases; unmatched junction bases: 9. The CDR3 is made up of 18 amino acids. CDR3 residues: CASSQSWTSGRALNEQFF. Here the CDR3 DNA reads TGTGCCAGCAGCCAATCATGGACTAGCGGGAGGGCCCTAAATGAGCAGTTCTTC.

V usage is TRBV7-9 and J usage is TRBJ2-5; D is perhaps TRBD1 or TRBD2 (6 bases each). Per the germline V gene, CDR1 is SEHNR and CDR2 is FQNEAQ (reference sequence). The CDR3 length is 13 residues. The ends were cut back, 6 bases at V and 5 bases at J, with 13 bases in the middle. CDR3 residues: CASRQGGRETQYF. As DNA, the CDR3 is TGTGCCAGCAGGCAAGGGGGGAGGGAGACCCAGTACTTC. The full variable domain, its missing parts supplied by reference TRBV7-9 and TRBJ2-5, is DTGVSQNPRHKITKRGQNVTFRCDPISEHNRLYWYRQTLGQGPEFLTYFQNEAQLEKSRLLSDRFSAERPKGSFSTLEIQRTEQGDSAMYLCASRQGGRETQYFGPGTRLLVL.